This is a list of T cell receptor beta chains from one sample in a study of T cell responses to AZD1222 COVID-19 vaccine. Using immunoSEQ multiplex PCR, the repertoire was profiled, and TCRdb retains in-frame clones only, with some absent. This table holds 90,000 to 150,000 clones, roughly nine tenths found once. The input for sequencing was peripheral blood, taken on day 0 of AZD1222 vaccination. These receptor sequences come from an adult in good health. CDR3s leave out the opening cysteine and the closing phenylalanine or tryptophan. The order of the fields is V gene, CDR3 length, CDR3 protein.

v_gene: TRBV4-3; len: 16; CDR3aa: ASSQEMREAALNYGYT
v_gene: TRBV19; len: 12; CDR3aa: ASSIVGGSYEQY
v_gene: TRBV7-2; len: 14; CDR3aa: ASSLVPGISGNTIY
v_gene: TRBV28; len: 12; CDR3aa: ASFQGDRGNEQF
v_gene: TRBV29-1; len: 10; CDR3aa: SAGQALAEQY
v_gene: TRBV4-3; len: 12; CDR3aa: ASSQVANTGELF
v_gene: TRBV2; len: 10; CDR3aa: ASSRQFGEQY
v_gene: TRBV5-1; len: 12; CDR3aa: ASSSGQGDEKLF
v_gene: TRBV7-3; len: 10; CDR3aa: ASSLLTGELF
v_gene: TRBV24-1; len: 14; CDR3aa: ATSDPFVGGYNEQF
v_gene: TRBV4-3; len: 18; CDR3aa: ASSQDWASGLLSSTDTQY
v_gene: TRBV30; len: 10; CDR3aa: AWSSGNSPLH
v_gene: TRBV3-1/TRBV3-2; len: 13; CDR3aa: ASSQAGGGNYGYT
v_gene: TRBV27; len: 13; CDR3aa: ASSQDESSGNTIY
v_gene: TRBV6-5; len: 12; CDR3aa: ASRGTRGPEKLF
v_gene: TRBV7-9; len: 16; CDR3aa: ASSPRGTGGAANEKLF
v_gene: TRBV5-4; len: 13; CDR3aa: ASSSQGATNEKLF
v_gene: TRBV3-1/TRBV3-2; len: 11; CDR3aa: ASSPPSGREAF
v_gene: TRBV29-1; len: 13; CDR3aa: SVEFLGRYQETQY
v_gene: TRBV7-9; len: 13; CDR3aa: ASSPARGNSNEQF
v_gene: TRBV19; len: 12; CDR3aa: ASSTIGGNTEAF
v_gene: TRBV29-1; len: 13; CDR3aa: SVAGTGALNEKLF
v_gene: TRBV5-6; len: 14; CDR3aa: ASSLAFATEGVGYT
v_gene: TRBV5-4; len: 12; CDR3aa: ASSGGRANSPLH
v_gene: TRBV11-2; len: 12; CDR3aa: ASSLLLSPYEQY
v_gene: TRBV5-1; len: 11; CDR3aa: ASSLVGEETQY
v_gene: TRBV27; len: 14; CDR3aa: ASSYGGGPSTDTQY
v_gene: TRBV28; len: 12; CDR3aa: ASSSTGTATEAF
v_gene: TRBV7-2; len: 15; CDR3aa: ASSLASGTGNNQPQH
v_gene: TRBV5-6; len: 12; CDR3aa: ASSFGGLNTEAF
v_gene: TRBV30; len: 12; CDR3aa: AWSVGLDSGELF
v_gene: TRBV27; len: 12; CDR3aa: ASSLSPSSGTQY
v_gene: TRBV27; len: 16; CDR3aa: ASSYSWGTTGVNSPLH
v_gene: TRBV5-6; len: 11; CDR3aa: ASSSPSRNTIY
v_gene: TRBV19; len: 14; CDR3aa: ASSIAGGRNTGELF
v_gene: TRBV19; len: 12; CDR3aa: AIADVGRTDTQY
v_gene: TRBV7-9; len: 16; CDR3aa: ASSFADRGRFGANGYT
v_gene: TRBV9; len: 11; CDR3aa: ASSEGVGEKLF
v_gene: TRBV28; len: 14; CDR3aa: ASSSPSAGSKGGYT
v_gene: TRBV9; len: 12; CDR3aa: ASSVDLVAGELF
v_gene: TRBV3-1/TRBV3-2; len: 13; CDR3aa: ASSAGTSDTDTQY
v_gene: TRBV29-1; len: 12; CDR3aa: SVTGSSSNQPQH
v_gene: TRBV6-5; len: 13; CDR3aa: ASSYSGSSGNTIY
v_gene: TRBV6-5; len: 12; CDR3aa: ASRGTGGFEKLF
v_gene: TRBV6-5; len: 10; CDR3aa: ASSRTSTPLH
v_gene: TRBV4-3; len: 13; CDR3aa: ASSQGQGVLDTQY
v_gene: TRBV6-1; len: 12; CDR3aa: ASSEGGAVGGYT
v_gene: TRBV28; len: 11; CDR3aa: ASSPGGIYGYT
v_gene: TRBV6-5; len: 12; CDR3aa: ASSYHGADQPQH